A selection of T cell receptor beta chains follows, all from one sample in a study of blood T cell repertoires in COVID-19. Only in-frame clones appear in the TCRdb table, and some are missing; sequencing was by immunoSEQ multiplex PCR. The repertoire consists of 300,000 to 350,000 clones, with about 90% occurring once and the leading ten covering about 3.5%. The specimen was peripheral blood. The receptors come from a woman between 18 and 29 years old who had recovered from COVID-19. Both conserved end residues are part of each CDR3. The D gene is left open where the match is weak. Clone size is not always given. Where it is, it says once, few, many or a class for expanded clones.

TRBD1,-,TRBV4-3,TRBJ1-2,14,CASSRTMGQGGYTF,TGCGCCAGCAGCCGCACCATGGGACAGGGCGGCTACACCTTC
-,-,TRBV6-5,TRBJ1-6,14,CASTRGGVSSPLHF,TGTGCCAGCACTCGCGGGGGGGTTAGTTCACCCCTCCACTTT
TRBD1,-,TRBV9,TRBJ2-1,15,CASSFRDRVDNEQFF,TGTGCCAGCAGCTTTAGGGACAGGGTAGACAATGAGCAGTTCTTC
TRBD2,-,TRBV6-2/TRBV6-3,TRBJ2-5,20,CASSYSRQNPVAGEQETQYF,TGTGCCAGCAGTTACTCGAGGCAGAACCCCGTAGCGGGAGAACAAGAGACCCAGTACTTC
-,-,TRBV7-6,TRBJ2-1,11,CASSRDNEQFF,TGTGCCAGCAGCCGAGACAATGAGCAGTTCTTC
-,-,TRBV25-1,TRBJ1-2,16,CASSRRTGGASYGYTF,TGTGCCAGCAGCAGGCGGACGGGGGGCGCGAGTTATGGCTACACCTTC
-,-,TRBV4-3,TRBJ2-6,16,CASSQDVSSGANVLTF,TGCGCCAGCAGCCAAGACGTCAGCTCTGGGGCCAACGTCCTGACTTTC
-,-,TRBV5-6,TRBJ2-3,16,CASSLVSEGITDTQYF,TGTGCCAGCAGCTTGGTATCGGAGGGGATCACAGATACGCAGTATTTT
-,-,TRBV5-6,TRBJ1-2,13,CASSFSGSYGYTF,TGTGCCAGCAGCTTTTCCGGGAGCTATGGCTACACCTTC
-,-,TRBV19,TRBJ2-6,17,CASSIFQGISGANVLTF,TGTGCCAGTAGTATATTTCAGGGAATCTCTGGGGCCAACGTCCTGACTTTC
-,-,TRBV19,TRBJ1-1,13,CASGDMLNTEAFF,TGTGCCTCCGGGGACATGTTGAACACTGAAGCTTTCTTT
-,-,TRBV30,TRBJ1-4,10,CAWSYEKLFF,TGTGCCTGGAGCTATGAAAAACTGTTTTTT
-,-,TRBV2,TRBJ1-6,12,CASSVGDSPLHF,TGTGCCAGCAGTGTAGGGGATTCACCCCTCCACTTT
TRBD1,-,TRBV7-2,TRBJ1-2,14,CASSLGTGLYGYTF,TGTGCCAGCAGCTTGGGGACAGGCCTATATGGCTACACCTTC
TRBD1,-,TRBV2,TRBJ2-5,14,CASKEPTGGETQYF,TGTGCCAGCAAAGAACCGACAGGGGGCGAGACCCAGTACTTC
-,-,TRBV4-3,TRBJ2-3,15,CASSQDSGSTDTQYF,TGCGCCAGCAGCCAAGATTCCGGGAGCACAGATACGCAGTATTTT
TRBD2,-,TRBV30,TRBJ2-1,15,CAWSVRSGRASEQFF,TGTGCCTGGAGTGTACGTAGCGGGAGGGCCTCTGAGCAGTTCTTC
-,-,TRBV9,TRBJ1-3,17,CASSVASPQSSGNTIYF,TGTGCCAGCAGCGTTGCCAGTCCTCAAAGCTCTGGAAACACCATATATTTT
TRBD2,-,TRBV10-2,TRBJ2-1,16,CASSESFGAGGNEQFF,TGCGCCAGCAGTGAGTCGTTCGGGGCGGGAGGTAATGAGCAGTTCTTC
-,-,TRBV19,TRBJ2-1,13,CASSIAFPNEQFF,TGTGCCAGTAGTATAGCCTTTCCCAATGAGCAGTTCTTC
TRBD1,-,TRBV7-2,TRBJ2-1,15,CASSCRDRGYNEQFF,TGTGCCAGCAGCTGTAGGGACAGGGGCTACAATGAGCAGTTCTTC
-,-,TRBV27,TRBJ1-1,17,CASSLRAQGGTNTEAFF,TGTGCCAGCAGTTTACGGGCCCAAGGGGGAACTAACACTGAAGCTTTCTTT
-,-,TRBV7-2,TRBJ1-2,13,CASSSRQGYGYTF,TGTGCCAGCAGCTCCAGGCAGGGCTATGGCTACACCTTC
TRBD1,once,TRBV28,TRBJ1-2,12,CASSDRDHGYTF,TGTGCCAGCAGTGACAGGGACCATGGCTACACCTTC
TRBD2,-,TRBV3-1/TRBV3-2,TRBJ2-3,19,CASSSPGLAGGPVPDTQYF,TGTGCCAGCAGCTCTCCGGGACTAGCGGGAGGGCCCGTCCCAGATACGCAGTATTTT
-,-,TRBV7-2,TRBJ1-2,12,CASSLGERGYTF,TGTGCCAGCAGCTTAGGCGAGCGAGGCTACACCTTC
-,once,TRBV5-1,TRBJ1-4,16,CASKPRPGATNEKLFF,TGCGCCAGCAAGCCCCGGCCAGGCGCAACTAATGAAAAACTGTTTTTT
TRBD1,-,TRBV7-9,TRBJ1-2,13,CASSPTGDYGYTF,TGTGCCAGCAGCCCGACAGGGGACTATGGCTACACCTTC
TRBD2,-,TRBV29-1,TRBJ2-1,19,CSAFGGPSGKPQSYNEQFF,TGCAGCGCGTTTGGCGGGCCTAGCGGGAAACCCCAATCCTACAATGAGCAGTTCTTC
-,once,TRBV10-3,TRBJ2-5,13,CAISTQGQETQYF,TGTGCCATCAGTACACAGGGACAAGAGACCCAGTACTTC
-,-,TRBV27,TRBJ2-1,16,CASSLGYRRAYNEQFF,TGTGCCAGCAGTTTAGGGTACAGGAGGGCCTACAATGAGCAGTTCTTC
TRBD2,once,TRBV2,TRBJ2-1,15,CASSGERGSYNEQFF,TGTGCCAGCAGTGGCGAGCGGGGCTCCTACAATGAGCAGTTCTTC
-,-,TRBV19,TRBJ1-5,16,CASRPQVSGGNQPQHF,TGTGCCAGTCGACCACAGGTTTCGGGGGGCAATCAGCCCCAGCATTTT
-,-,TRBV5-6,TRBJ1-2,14,CASSLGWENYGYTF,TGTGCCAGCAGCTTGGGATGGGAGAACTATGGCTACACCTTC
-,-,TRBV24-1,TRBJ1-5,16,CATSGAGSSSNQPQHF,TGTGCCACCAGTGGCGCCGGGTCCTCCTCTAATCAGCCCCAGCATTTT
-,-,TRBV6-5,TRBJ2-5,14,CASTIRGFTETQYF,TGTGCCAGCACGATTCGGGGGTTTACCGAGACCCAGTACTTC
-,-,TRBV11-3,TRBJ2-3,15,CASSLGGGMPDTQYF,TGTGCCAGCAGCTTAGGGGGCGGGATGCCAGATACGCAGTATTTT
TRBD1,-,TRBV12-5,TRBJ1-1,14,CASGLYRGNTEAFF,TGTGCTAGTGGTTTGTACAGGGGGAACACTGAAGCTTTCTTT
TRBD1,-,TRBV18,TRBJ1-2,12,CASSRLGTDYTF,TGTGCCAGCTCACGACTCGGGACAGACTACACCTTC
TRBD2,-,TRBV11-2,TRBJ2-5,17,CASSPGTSGRAVETQYF,TGTGCCAGCAGTCCCGGGACTAGCGGGAGGGCGGTTGAGACCCAGTACTTC
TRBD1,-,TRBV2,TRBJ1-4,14,CASRDTGGKEKLFF,TGTGCCAGCAGGGATACAGGGGGCAAAGAAAAACTGTTTTTT
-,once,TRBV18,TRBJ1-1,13,CASSPSGNTEAFF,TGTGCCAGCTCACCTTCAGGGAACACTGAAGCTTTCTTT
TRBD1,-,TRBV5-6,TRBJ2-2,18,CASSLGTGGLVYTGELFF,TGTGCCAGCAGCCTCGGGACAGGGGGCTTGGTTTACACCGGGGAGCTGTTTTTT
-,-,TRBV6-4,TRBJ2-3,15,CASSDASDNTDTQYF,TGTGCCAGCAGTGACGCTTCGGACAACACAGATACGCAGTATTTT
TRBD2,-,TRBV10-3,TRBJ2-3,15,CAISEGSGGTDTQYF,TGTGCCATCAGTGAAGGTAGCGGGGGCACAGATACGCAGTATTTT
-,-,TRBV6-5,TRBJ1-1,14,CASSYSRTIHEAFF,TGTGCCAGCAGTTACTCGCGGACAATTCATGAAGCTTTCTTT
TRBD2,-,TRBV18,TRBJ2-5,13,CASSPPREGTQYF,TGTGCCAGCTCACCGCCGCGGGAGGGGACCCAGTACTTC
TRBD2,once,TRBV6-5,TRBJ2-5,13,CASRESGGETQYF,TGTGCCAGCAGAGAGTCCGGGGGGGAGACCCAGTACTTC
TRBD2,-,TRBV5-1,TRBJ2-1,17,CASSLRPGLAVYNEQFF,TGCGCCAGCAGCTTGCGTCCGGGACTAGCGGTCTACAATGAGCAGTTCTTC
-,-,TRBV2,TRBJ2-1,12,CASRLQGLRQFF,TGTGCCAGCAGATTACAGGGTTTACGGCAGTTCTTC
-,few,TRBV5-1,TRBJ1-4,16,CASSLAISQGNEKLFF,TGCGCCAGCAGCTTGGCCATCTCACAGGGTAATGAAAAACTGTTTTTT
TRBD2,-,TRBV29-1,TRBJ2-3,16,CSVLTPLAVLTDTQYF,TGCAGCGTCCTCACCCCACTAGCGGTCCTCACAGATACGCAGTATTTT
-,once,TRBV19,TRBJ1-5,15,CASSIGEYSNQPQHF,TGTGCCAGTAGTATAGGAGAATATAGCAATCAGCCCCAGCATTTT
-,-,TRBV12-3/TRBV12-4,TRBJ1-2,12,CASSLASYGYTF,TGTGCCAGCAGTTTAGCCAGCTATGGCTACACCTTC
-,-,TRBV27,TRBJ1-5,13,CASSYLSNQPQHF,TGTGCCAGCAGTTATTTAAGCAATCAGCCCCAGCATTTT
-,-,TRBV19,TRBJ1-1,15,CASSIDNSLNTEAFF,TGTGCCAGTAGTATAGATAACAGCTTGAACACTGAAGCTTTCTTT
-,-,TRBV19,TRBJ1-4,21,CASSIVLNPGGRRETNEKLFF,TGTGCCAGTAGTATAGTACTAAACCCAGGAGGGCGACGGGAAACTAATGAAAAACTGTTTTTT